A single sample is the source of the 20 T cell receptor beta chains below, sequenced in a study of blood T cell repertoires in COVID-19 (TCRdb year 2020). Library preparation employed the immunoSEQ multiplex PCR assay. TCRdb took this table from immuneACCESS and kept in-frame rearrangements with V and J called. Such tables lack part of the clones; where checked against another copy, unresolved V genes explain under half of the gap, and the rest is unexplained. The sample data list about 200,000 clones, and 80% to 95% of these were observed just once. The top ten hold 0.65% to 0.85% of the sample. The sequenced sample consisted of peripheral blood. These receptors were obtained from a man in his sixties with COVID-19, enrolled during active disease.

V and J are TRBV30 and TRBJ1-1; D perhaps matches TRBD1 (5 bases). V lost 4 bases, J lost 2 bases, and 14 bases lay in between. Germline lookup yields CDR1 GTSNPN and CDR2 SVGIG (reference sequence). The length of the CDR3 is 14 residues. The CDR3: CAWMPGGANTEAFF. The DNA for the CDR3 is TGTGCCTGGATGCCGGGGGGTGCCAACACTGAAGCTTTCTTT.

The chain recombines TRBV28 with TRBJ2-1, with 7 bases matching TRBD2. CDR1 is MDHEN, CDR2 SYDVKM, per germline. J was trimmed by 7 bases and V by 8 bases; bases with no gene match: 11. The CDR3 sequence is 14 residues long. As DNA, the CDR3 is TGTGCCAGCCGTGCCTGGGGGGGAACGAATGAGCAGTTCTTC. This encodes CASRAWGGTNEQFF.

This sequence joins TRBV7-9 and TRBJ1-3; 10 nucleotides match TRBD1. Germline loops: CDR1 SEHNR, CDR2 FQNEAQ (reference sequence). The CDR3 runs to 17 residues. Trimming took 5 bases from V and 2 from J; bases not matched to a gene: 9. The CDR3 region is CASSKGQGIDAGNTIYF. The CDR3 region has the DNA TGTGCCAGCAGCAAGGGACAGGGGATCGACGCTGGAAACACCATATATTTT.

The chain combines TRBV3-1 (or the pseudogene TRBV3-2) with TRBJ2-2; D possibly corresponds to TRBD1 (5 bases). Germline values: CDR1 LGHDT, CDR2 YNNKEL (reference sequence). The length of the CDR3 is 15 residues. Trimming removed 2 bases at V and 7 bases at J, with 14 bases between. In DNA, the CDR3 is TGTGCCAGCAGCCAATTACCAGGGTCTGGCGGGGAGCTGTTTTTT. Its protein is CASSQLPGSGGELFF.

The rearrangement uses TRBV28 and TRBJ2-1; TRBD2 matches at 8 bases. Germline-derived CDR1 and CDR2 are MDHEN and SYDVKM. V lost 6 bases, J lost 2 bases, and 18 bases stayed unmatched. The CDR3 contains 19 residues. CDR3: CASSRRGLVILSAYNEQFF. In DNA form, the CDR3 reads TGTGCCAGCAGCCGCCGGGGACTAGTAATTCTCTCGGCCTACAATGAGCAGTTCTTC.

V and J are TRBV28 and TRBJ2-7; 14 nucleotides line up with TRBD2. The CDR3 covers 17 residues. With 8 bases clipped from V and 3 bases from J, the junction kept 12 bases outside the gene matches. Germline CDR1 reads MDHEN; CDR2 reads SYDVKM. The CDR3 nucleotides are TGTGCCAGCTTGGGACTAGCGGGAGTTGGGGATCTCTACGAGCAGTACTTC. Its protein is CASLGLAGVGDLYEQYF.

The CDR3 DNA is TGTGCCAGCAGAGCGGCGGTCGCTAGCGGGAGGTCGTTCACCTACAATGAGCAGTTCTTC. Residues: CASRAAVASGRSFTYNEQFF. This chain connects TRBV2 to TRBJ2-1; 11 bases match TRBD2. The length of the CDR3 is 20 residues. Germline CDR1 reads SNHLY; CDR2 reads FYNNEI. Trimming at V came to 6 bases and at J to 2 bases, leaving 18 bases not matched to a gene.

This chain uses TRBV3-1 (or the pseudogene TRBV3-2) with TRBJ2-3; TRBD2 might be the D (6 bases). In germline, CDR1 is LGHDT, CDR2 YNNKEL (reference sequence). The ends were cut back, 4 bases at V and 3 bases at J, with 14 bases in the middle. The length of the CDR3 is 15 residues. The CDR3 sequence: CASSRAEGGTDTQYF. The CDR3 region has the DNA TGTGCCAGCAGCCGAGCGGAGGGCGGTACAGATACGCAGTATTTT.

V gene TRBV5-1 combines with J gene TRBJ1-6; a possible D gene is TRBD1 (6 bases). This CDR3 region has 14 residues. Germline CDR1 and CDR2: SGHRS and YFSETQ. Trimming took off 0 bases at V and 13 bases at J, with 14 bases between the two ends. For the CDR3, the DNA is TGCGCCAGCAGCTTGGAAGGGACAAAGGGCCCCCTCCACTTT. Its protein is CASSLEGTKGPLHF.

The chain employs TRBV3-1 (or the pseudogene TRBV3-2) and TRBJ1-4, with TRBD1 matching 9 bases. Losses at the gene ends were 6 bases for V and 0 bases for J; bases not matched to a gene: 5. This CDR3 contains 16 residues. The germline CDR1 and CDR2 sequences are LGHDT and YNNKEL (reference sequence). The CDR3, as DNA: TGTGCCAGCAGACAGGGGGCGTCGGCAACTAATGAAAAACTGTTTTTT. Translation gives CASRQGASATNEKLFF.

The rearrangement links TRBV28 to TRBJ2-1, with 7 bases lining up with TRBD1. V gave up 6 bases and J gave up 4 bases; unmatched junction bases: 12. Germline values: CDR1 MDHEN, CDR2 SYDVKM. The CDR3 totals 16 residues. The CDR3: CASSTLTGFFYNEQFF. The CDR3 bases are TGTGCCAGCAGCACCCTGACAGGGTTCTTTTACAATGAGCAGTTCTTC. The entire variable domain, with the rest obtained from reference TRBV28 and TRBJ2-1, is as follows: DVKVTQSSRYLVKRTGEKVFLECVQDMDHENMFWYRQDPGLGLRLIYFSYDVKMKEKGDIPEGYSVSREKKERFSLILESASTNQTSMYLCASSTLTGFFYNEQFFGPGTRLTVL.

This clone occurred a few times. The rearrangement uses TRBV10-3 and TRBJ1-6; 7 bases align to TRBD1. J lost 3 bases, V lost 6 bases, and 8 bases had no gene match. This CDR3 is 16 amino acids long. CDR1 and CDR2 from the germline V gene are ENHRY and SYGVKD. CDR3 protein: CAISQDRTHYNSPLHF. Here the CDR3 DNA reads TGTGCCATCAGCCAGGACAGGACCCACTATAATTCACCCCTCCACTTT.

The CDR3 nucleotides read TGTGCCAGCAGCTTAAGGCCCCCGGGTGGAATAGACCGTCGGGGCACAGATACGCAGTATTTT. It translates to CASSLRPPGGIDRRGTDTQYF. The genes are TRBV7-3 and TRBJ2-3; D is unresolved. V was trimmed by 1 base and J by 1 base, leaving 27 bases between them. This CDR3 comprises 21 residues. CDR1 and CDR2 (germline): SGHTA, FQGTGA.

The chain recombines TRBV18 with TRBJ1-4; 9 bases agree with TRBD1. The CDR3 is 18 amino acids. The J segment lost 0 bases and the V segment lost 3 bases, leaving 8 bases of the junction unmatched. CDR1 and CDR2 from the germline V gene are KGHSH and LQKENI. CDR3 nucleotide sequence: TGTGCCAGCTCACCCTCGTCGGGACAGGGCTCAACTAATGAAAAACTGTTTTTT. Protein product: CASSPSSGQGSTNEKLFF.

The chain employs TRBV6-5 and TRBJ1-1, with D perhaps TRBD1 (6 bases). Germline assignment: CDR1 MNHEY and CDR2 SVGAGI. Trimming pared 6 bases from V and 3 bases from J, leaving 14 bases between. The CDR3 runs to 14 residues. CDR3: CASSQGQKYTEAFF. The CDR3 nucleotides are TGTGCCAGCAGCCAGGGACAAAAGTACACTGAAGCTTTCTTT.

This clone was counted a single time. The rearrangement links TRBV5-6 to TRBJ2-1; 7 bases align to TRBD2. J lost 4 bases, V lost 6 bases, and 7 bases had no gene match. Germline V gene sequence: CDR1 SGHDT, CDR2 YYEEEE. The length of the CDR3 is 14 residues. CDR3 bases: TGTGCCAGCACCTCACGCGGGGGTTACAATGAGCAGTTCTTC. This gives the protein CASTSRGGYNEQFF.

The chain joins TRBV5-4 to TRBJ2-3; 8 bases map to TRBD2. Trimming removed 2 bases from V and 0 bases from J; junction bases left unmatched: 5. CDR3 length: 16 residues. Germline CDR1 and CDR2: SGHNT and YYREEE (reference sequence). Written as DNA, the CDR3 is TGTGCCAGCAGCTTTTCCGCGGGGGGCAGCACAGATACGCAGTATTTT. As protein: CASSFSAGGSTDTQYF.

The V call is TRBV7-2, the J call TRBJ1-3; TRBD1 is a possible D gene (5 bases). The germline CDR1 and CDR2 sequences are SGHTA and FQGNSA. There are 17 residues in the CDR3. The V end lost 1 base, the J end lost 4 bases, and 17 bases lay between the germline ends. In DNA form, the CDR3 reads TGTGCCAGCAGCTTAGGTTTCGGGGGTTCGGGAGGAAACACCATATATTTT. Protein product: CASSLGFGGSGGNTIYF.

The J gene is TRBJ2-1, the V gene TRBV7-2, with 14 positions matching TRBD2. J lost 15 bases, V lost 5 bases, and 12 bases had no gene match. The germline V gene has CDR1 SGHTA and CDR2 FQGNSA. CDR3 length: 15 residues. As DNA, the CDR3 is TGTGCCAGCAGCCTGATGACTAGCGGGAGGGCCCTGATGTTCTTC. Residues: CASSLMTSGRALMFF.

This rearrangement joins TRBV19 to TRBJ2-2, with TRBD2 matching over 9 bases. The CDR3 sequence is 15 residues long. J was trimmed by 6 bases and V by 7 bases; bases with no gene match: 9. Germline CDR1 reads LNHDA; CDR2 reads SQIVND (reference sequence). The CDR3 region is CASTPGGGAAGELFF. CDR3 nucleotide sequence: TGTGCCAGTACCCCGGGCGGGGGGGCAGCCGGGGAGCTGTTTTTT.